This TCR beta chain was identified in a study of OX40 agonist ivuxolimab in advanced cancers. The CDR3 is 10 residues long. Germline lookup yields CDR1 DFQATT and CDR2 SNEGSKA (reference sequence). Trimming pared 5 bases from V and 11 bases from J, leaving 10 bases between. Method: immunoSEQ multiplex PCR; TCRdb's copy keeps in-frame clones and lacks some. The sample shows 50,000 to 80,000 clones, less than 95% of them seen only once. The sequencing used CD4+ or CD8+ T cells sorted from blood, collected in a trial of the OX40 agonist ivuxolimab. This clonotype was obtained from an adult with an advanced solid tumor such as melanoma, head and neck, liver or kidney cancer. The chain combines TRBV20-1 with TRBJ1-5, with a tentative D call TRBD1 (5 bases). This CDR3 is CSARQLTQHF. CDR3 in DNA: TGCAGTGCTCGACAGTTGACCCAGCATTTT.